This T cell receptor beta chain was identified during a study of T cell clonality in common variable immunodeficiency. This clone was recorded at least ten times. The read stops 3 residues short of the end of the CDR3; the missing end is completed from the germline J gene. Assay used: immunoSEQ multiplex PCR; TCRdb lists only in-frame clones, some missing. This sample carries approximately 50,000 clones, none of them present only once. Germline V gene sequence: CDR1 LNHDA, CDR2 SQIVND (reference sequence). With V trimmed by 3 bases and J by 1 base, 7 bases remained unmatched. The CDR3 length is 18 residues.

Sequencing was performed on peripheral blood mononuclear cells. The chain uses TRBV19 and TRBJ2-1; TRBD2 matches at 12 bases. The receptor was isolated from a person aged 18-70 years in good health. CDR3 DNA, as far as it was read: TGTGCCAGTAGTATTAAGGGGGGACTAGCGGGTTCCTACAATGAG. Its protein is CASSIKGGLAGSYNE. The complete CDR3 sequence is CASSIKGGLAGSYNEQFF.